Included here is one T cell receptor (beta chain) sequence, with context. The length of the CDR3 is 17 residues. Germline V gene sequence: CDR1 LGHNA, CDR2 YSLEER. Trimming removed 0 bases from V and 4 bases from J; junction bases left unmatched: 6. The data belong to a study of T cell changes during pregnancy in multiple sclerosis. Sequencing was performed with immunoSEQ multiplex PCR; in TCRdb, only in-frame clones are kept and a portion is missing. The sample yields around 62,000 clones, 80% to 90% seen once. The clonotype originates from a female donor with multiple sclerosis, enrolled in a pregnancy study. V gene TRBV4-3 combines with J gene TRBJ2-3; 11 bases line up with TRBD2. Here the sequenced sample was peripheral blood, taken in the first trimester of pregnancy. This CDR3 is CASSQELAGAAADTQYF. Here the CDR3 DNA reads TGCGCCAGCAGCCAAGAACTAGCGGGGGCTGCGGCAGATACGCAGTATTTT.